This T cell receptor (beta chain) was retrieved from a study of cytotoxic CD8 clonotypes in ibrutinib-treated CLL. At the level of the study: Over 10 relapsed/refractory, approximately 15 treatment-naive; 17 IGHV unmutated.

The CDR3 contains 11 residues. CDR1 is SGHKS, CDR2 YYEKEE, per germline (reference sequence). The V gene lost 4 bases and the J gene lost 2 bases, with 4 bases spanning the gap. Some clones are missing from TCRdb's copy, which holds only in-frame ones; the method was immunoSEQ multiplex PCR. The table lists 20,000 or so clones, under 80% of them singletons. The V gene is TRBV5-5, the J gene TRBJ2-7, with D unresolved. Sequencing was performed on PBMCs, taken before ibrutinib treatment. The TCR comes from a human donor with chronic lymphocytic leukemia. The CDR3 is CASSLAYEQYF. CDR3 nucleotide sequence: TGTGCCAGCAGCCTAGCCTACGAGCAGTACTTC.